This T cell receptor (beta chain) was identified during a study of T-cell reconstitution after alpha-beta-depleted transplantation in children. Regarding the study as a whole: By one year post-transplant, T-cell counts and diversity largely arose from T cells that were newly produced. Several hundred expanded graft clones reportedly supplied alpha-beta T cells about two months after transplant. Day-60 TCRbeta diversity that was high in some patients was derived from surviving recipient T cells and thymic progenitors.

It was with unique molecular identifiers that the TCRbeta library was prepared. Using its own MiXCR run on the PCR reads, TCRdb lists one record per CDR3 protein. Of hundreds of thousands of distinct CDR3 sequences in the sample, roughly 8% were seen once. This clonotype was seen ten or more times. Its antigen remains unknown. Trimming took 4 bases from V and 6 from J, leaving 10 bases between them. The CDR3 sequence is 13 residues long. Germline loops: CDR1 LGHDT, CDR2 YNNKEL (reference sequence). This rearrangement joins TRBV3-1 to TRBJ2-1, with D uncertain. The material was PBMCs, mostly from graft donor cells, obtained 180 days after TCRalphabeta/CD19-depleted stem cell transplant. This clonotype originated in a male patient between 5 and 17 years old who had a stem cell transplant for acute lymphoblastic leukemia, so the T cells may come from the graft donor. The CDR3 region has the DNA TGTGCCAGCAGCCCCGGGCCTCCCAATGAGCAGTTCTTC. As protein: CASSPGPPNEQFF.